This T cell receptor beta chain was identified in a study of cytomegalovirus exposure and HLA in healthy donors. Whole-study findings and limits: The number of N-insertions in an Asian-associated ancestry cluster was reportedly below the 666-donor mean in a later analysis. One cluster of highly shared sequence variants probably arose as a sequencing artifact.

For this clone: Its antigen remains unidentified.

Primers included in the PCR were 60 Vbeta and 13 Jbeta primers. Authors' processing steps: As a later analysis found, there were 80 million or so unique TCR beta chains, of which roughly 11 million were shared. Assay used: immunoSEQ multiplex PCR; TCRdb lists only in-frame clones, some missing. V and J calls and clone size are given by that table; D and trimming were obtained from the DNA. Of about 190,000 clones listed, more than 80% are singletons. Donors in the study were healthy people who gave bone marrow. What was sequenced was PBMCs. The origin of this receptor is a woman aged 45-60 years in good health and CMV-seropositive.

CDR3 sequence reads: CASRSDELGSNEQYF. For the CDR3, the DNA is TGTGCCAGCAGGTCGGATGAGTTGGGGAGCAACGAGCAGTACTTC. The chain is built from TRBV6-5 and TRBJ2-7, with TRBD2 as a possible D gene (5 bases). The CDR3 extends over 15 amino acids. The germline V gene encodes CDR1 MNHEY and CDR2 SVGAGI. Trimming took 6 bases from V and 5 from J, leaving 20 bases between them.